This entry concerns a single T cell receptor beta chain. Germline CDR1 KGHSH, CDR2 LQKENI. The CDR3 has 16 residues. Trimming took 5 bases from V and 5 from J; bases not matched to a gene: 13. This specimen comes from a study of blood T cell repertoires in COVID-19. Turning to the study itself: From T cells, B-cell-depleted T cells, or PBMCs came the material, which was cDNA or gDNA.

Patients in Seattle were enrolled during active infection, then followed longitudinally. Original analysis: By means of reference gene primer amplification, nucleated cell counts were estimated. Libraries were prepared by immunoSEQ multiplex PCR; TCRdb keeps only in-frame clonotypes and omits some of them. D and trimming were read from the DNA, whereas the V and J calls and clone size are those reported in that table. The sample has some 300,000 clones; less than 90% are singletons. The TCR was taken from a woman aged 70-85 years with COVID-19, enrolled during active disease. This rearrangement joins TRBV18 to TRBJ2-3; TRBD1 matches at 7 bases. Material for sequencing was peripheral blood. The CDR3, as DNA: TGTGCCAGCTCATTCCTTATAAGGGGGCAGGGAGATACGCAGTATTTT. Protein sequence: CASSFLIRGQGDTQYF.